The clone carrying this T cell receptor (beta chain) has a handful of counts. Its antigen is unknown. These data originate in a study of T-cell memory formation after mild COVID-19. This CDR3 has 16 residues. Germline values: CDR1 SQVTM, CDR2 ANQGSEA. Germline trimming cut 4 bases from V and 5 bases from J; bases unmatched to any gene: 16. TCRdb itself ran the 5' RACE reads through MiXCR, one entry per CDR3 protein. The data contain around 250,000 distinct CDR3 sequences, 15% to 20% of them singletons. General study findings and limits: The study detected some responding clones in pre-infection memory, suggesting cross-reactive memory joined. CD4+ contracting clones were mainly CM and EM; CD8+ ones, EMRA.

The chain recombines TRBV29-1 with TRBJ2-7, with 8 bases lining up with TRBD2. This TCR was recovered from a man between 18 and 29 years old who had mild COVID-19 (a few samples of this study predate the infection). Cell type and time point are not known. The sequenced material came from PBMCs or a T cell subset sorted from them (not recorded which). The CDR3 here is CSVAGFLTSVEDEQYF. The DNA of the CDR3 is TGCAGCGTTGCGGGATTCCTGACTAGCGTGGAAGACGAGCAGTACTTC.